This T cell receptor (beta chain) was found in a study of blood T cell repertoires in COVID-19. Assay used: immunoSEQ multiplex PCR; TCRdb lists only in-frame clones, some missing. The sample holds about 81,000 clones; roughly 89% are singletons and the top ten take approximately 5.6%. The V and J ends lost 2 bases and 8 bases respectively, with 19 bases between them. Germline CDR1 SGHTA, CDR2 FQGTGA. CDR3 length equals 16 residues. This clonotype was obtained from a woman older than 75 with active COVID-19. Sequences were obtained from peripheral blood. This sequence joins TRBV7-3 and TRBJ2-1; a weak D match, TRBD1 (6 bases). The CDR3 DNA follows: TGTGCCAGCAGCTTATCCGGGACCAACCAGGGGTATGAGCAGTTCTTC. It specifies CASSLSGTNQGYEQFF.